The TCR beta chain under discussion was sequenced for a study of response to subunit inactivated influenza vaccine. The length of the CDR3 is 15 residues. Germline V lookup: CDR1 SGHTA, CDR2 FQGNSA. The J segment lost 4 bases and the V segment lost 1 base, leaving 6 bases of the junction unmatched. Regarding this clonotype: Antigen: not known.

General observations from the study: With each seasonal influenza vaccination, the authors suggested, few new T cells are recruited.

TCRdb ran MiXCR on the RT-PCR reads and lists one entry per CDR3 protein. The sample consists of 400,000 to 550,000 distinct CDR3 sequences, around 25% of them appearing once. The source material was CD4+ T cells sorted from PBMCs, sampled 5 to 6 days after vaccination. The receptor comes from a man aged 45-65 years who received an inactivated influenza vaccine. The chain links TRBV7-2 to TRBJ2-7, with 8 bases matching TRBD1. The CDR3 loop is CASSLVGQGLYEQYF. Here the CDR3 DNA reads TGTGCCAGCAGCTTAGTAGGACAGGGATTGTACGAGCAGTACTTC. Together with reference TRBV7-2 and TRBJ2-7, the CDR3 gives the full variable domain: GAGVSQSPSNKVTEKGKDVELRCDPISGHTALYWYRQSLGQGLEFLIYFQGNSAPDKSGLPSDRFSAERTGGSVSTLTIQRTQQEDSAVYLCASSLVGQGLYEQYFGPGTRLTVT.